This passage covers 25 T cell receptor beta chains from one sample sequenced in a study of blood T cell repertoires in COVID-19. Some clones are missing from TCRdb's copy, which holds only in-frame ones; the method was immunoSEQ multiplex PCR. The table includes some 390,000 clones, around 87% detected once. Sample: peripheral blood. The origin of the receptors is a human donor in a cohort sampled during active COVID-19.

This chain joins TRBV15 and TRBJ2-1, with 7 bases aligning to TRBD2. Germline CDR1 and CDR2: LNHNV and YYDKDF (reference sequence). This CDR3 has 16 amino acids. The junction had 11 bases not matched to a gene; V was cut back by 1 base and J by 8 bases. The chain's CDR3 is CATSRVGGGRIDEQFF. The CDR3 DNA is TGTGCCACCAGCAGAGTCGGGGGAGGGCGGATAGATGAGCAGTTCTTC. Using reference TRBV15 and TRBJ2-1 for the parts outside the CDR3, the full variable domain is DAMVIQNPRYQVTQFGKPVTLSCSQTLNHNVMYWYQQKSSQAPKLLFHYYDKDFNNEADTPDNFQSRRPNTSFCFLDIRSPGLGDTAMYLCATSRVGGGRIDEQFFGPGTRLTVL.

CDR3 residues: CASSSRLNEQFF. The CDR3 DNA reads as TGTGCCAGCAGCTCCAGACTGAATGAGCAGTTCTTC. The chain uses TRBV5-4 and TRBJ2-1; D is uncertain. The ends were cut back, 3 bases at V and 7 bases at J, with 8 bases in the middle. Germline CDR1 and CDR2: SGHNT and YYREEE (reference sequence). The CDR3 runs 12 residues.

The gene calls are TRBV5-1 and TRBJ2-5; D might be TRBD1 (6 bases). Germline assignment: CDR1 SGHRS and CDR2 YFSETQ. V was cut by 5 bases and J by 7 bases, with 15 bases left in between. The CDR3 extends over 13 amino acids. The DNA of the CDR3 is TGCGCCAGCAGTTTACAGGGTTTGGTGACCCAGTACTTC. As protein: CASSLQGLVTQYF.

This chain uses TRBV11-2 with TRBJ2-5, with D possibly matching TRBD2 (6 bases). CDR1 and CDR2 from the germline V gene are SGHAT and FQNNGV. This CDR3 contains 16 residues. The V and J ends lost 0 bases and 0 bases respectively, with 11 bases between them. CDR3 DNA: TGTGCCAGCAGCTTAGATGCGGACTATTACCAAGAGACCCAGTACTTC. Its protein product is CASSLDADYYQETQYF.

The chain joins TRBV5-1 to TRBJ2-7; 9 bases map to TRBD1. CDR1 SGHRS and CDR2 YFSETQ come from the germline V gene. Trimming took 3 bases from V and 4 from J; bases not matched to a gene: 14. The CDR3 totals 17 residues. CDR3 nucleotides: TGCGCCAGCAGCTCTCCCGGGACAGGGCCGTTTCTTTACGAGCAGTACTTC. Its protein is CASSSPGTGPFLYEQYF.

V and J are TRBV19 and TRBJ1-4, with D tentatively TRBD1 (6 bases). Looked up from germline, CDR1 is LNHDA and CDR2 is SQIVND (reference sequence). The V end lost 6 bases, the J end lost 0 bases, and 14 bases lay between the germline ends. The CDR3 runs 16 residues. CDR3 loop: CASRNRESATNEKLFF. CDR3 nucleotide sequence: TGTGCCAGTAGGAACAGGGAATCTGCAACTAATGAAAAACTGTTTTTT.

This clone was seen just once. Other DNA sequences of this sample code for an identical CDR3. The chain carries TRBV24-1 and TRBJ2-5; no clear D. Looked up from germline, CDR1 is KGHDR and CDR2 is SFDVKD. This CDR3 is 12 amino acids long. V was shortened by 4 bases and J by 5 bases, with 7 bases between the two germline ends. The CDR3 DNA is TGTGCCACCAGTGACCTCCTGGAGACCCAGTACTTC. Its protein product is CATSDLLETQYF.

This chain joins TRBV12-3 or TRBV12-4 and TRBJ1-1; D call uncertain. With 2 bases removed from V and 3 bases from J, the gap between germline ends came to 7 bases. This CDR3 comprises 13 residues. The CDR3 is CASSLYSDTEAFF. As DNA, the CDR3 is TGTGCCAGCAGTTTATATTCGGACACTGAAGCTTTCTTT.

The rearrangement uses TRBV6-1 and TRBJ1-1; TRBD1 might be the D (5 bases). The germline V and J ends were trimmed by 1 base and 3 bases, with 12 bases remaining between them. The V gene's germline CDR1 is MNHNS and CDR2 SASEGT. This CDR3 contains 15 residues. CDR3 nucleotides: TGTGCCAGCAGTGAAGGAATAACAGGATACACTGAAGCTTTCTTT. Protein: CASSEGITGYTEAFF.

V is TRBV3-1 (or the pseudogene TRBV3-2) and J is TRBJ1-2; TRBD1 aligns across 7 bases. The CDR3 extends over 15 amino acids. Germline values: CDR1 LGHDT, CDR2 YNNKEL (reference sequence). The ends lost 1 base at V and 4 bases at J; junction bases unmatched: 6. The CDR3 loop reads CASSQGRTGGYGYTF. The CDR3 DNA is TGTGCCAGCAGCCAAGGTCGGACAGGCGGCTATGGCTACACCTTC.

The chain recombines TRBV4-2 with TRBJ2-3; 10 bases are shared with TRBD2. J was trimmed by 3 bases and V by 0 bases; bases with no gene match: 3. The CDR3 runs 16 residues. The V gene's germline CDR1 is LGHNA and CDR2 YNFKEQ. CDR3 sequence: CASSQDLTSGTDTQYF. The CDR3 DNA is TGTGCCAGCAGCCAAGATTTGACTAGCGGGACAGATACGCAGTATTTT.

The rearrangement uses TRBV5-5 and TRBJ1-1; no reliable D call. Trimming shortened V by 5 bases and J by 0 bases, and 14 bases separated the two germline ends. The CDR3 sequence is 15 residues long. Germline V gene data show CDR1 as SGHKS and CDR2 as YYEKEE (reference sequence). CDR3 sequence reads: CASRGGEGMNTEAFF. The CDR3 nucleotides read TGTGCCAGCAGGGGAGGAGAGGGTATGAACACTGAAGCTTTCTTT.

V is TRBV5-8 and J is TRBJ2-3, with TRBD1 as a possible D gene (5 bases). The CDR3 contains 14 residues. The germline gives CDR1 SGHTS, CDR2 YDEGEE. Trimming took 4 bases from V and 2 from J, leaving 11 bases between them. In DNA form, the CDR3 reads TGTGCCAGCAGCCTGGGCAGGGACACAGATACGCAGTATTTT. Protein sequence: CASSLGRDTDTQYF.

CDR3 in amino acids: CASSQVGLRSNEKLFF. The CDR3 DNA is TGTGCCAGCAGCCAAGTTGGCTTGAGGTCTAATGAAAAACTGTTTTTT. V usage is TRBV3-1 (or the pseudogene TRBV3-2) and J usage is TRBJ1-4; D not certain. Trimming removed 1 base at V and 3 bases at J, with 12 bases between. CDR1 is LGHDT, CDR2 YNNKEL, per germline (reference sequence). The CDR3 totals 16 residues.

The genes are TRBV4-1 and TRBJ2-3, with 7 positions matching TRBD2. In germline, CDR1 is MGHRA, CDR2 YSYEKL. With V trimmed by 0 bases and J by 6 bases, 6 bases remained unmatched. The CDR3 has 15 amino acids. The DNA for the CDR3 is TGCGCCAGCAGCCAAGAGCCTAGCGGTAGGGATACGCAGTATTTT. Protein sequence: CASSQEPSGRDTQYF.

V gene TRBV18 combines with J gene TRBJ2-2; the D is unclear. Trimming removed 2 bases at V and 4 bases at J, with 14 bases between. The CDR3 contains 16 residues. CDR1 is KGHSH, CDR2 LQKENI, per germline. For the CDR3, the DNA is TGTGCCAGCTCACCATACGCCGGGTTCGGCACCGGGGAGCTGTTTTTT. This codes for CASSPYAGFGTGELFF.

The chain is built from TRBV5-1 and TRBJ2-1; the match to TRBD1 covers 7 bases. After removal of 3 bases from V and 5 bases from J, the junction contained 5 bases not matched to a gene. The CDR3 has 14 residues. CDR1 SGHRS and CDR2 YFSETQ come from the germline V gene. The CDR3 nucleotides read TGCGCCAGCAGCTGGGGACAGTACGACAATGAGCAGTTCTTC. Its translation: CASSWGQYDNEQFF. The full variable domain, rest sourced from reference TRBV5-1 and TRBJ2-1, is KAGVTQTPRYLIKTRGQQVTLSCSPISGHRSVSWYQQTPGQGLQFLFEYFSETQRNKGNFPGRFSGRQFSNSRSEMNVSTLELGDSALYLCASSWGQYDNEQFFGPGTRLTVL.

The V and J genes are TRBV30 and TRBJ2-1; 10 positions agree with TRBD1. This CDR3 has 15 residues. The germline CDR1 and CDR2 sequences are GTSNPN and SVGIG (reference sequence). J was trimmed by 3 bases and V by 2 bases; bases with no gene match: 4. The CDR3 loop reads CAWSPGQGNYNEQFF. The DNA for the CDR3 is TGTGCCTGGAGTCCGGGACAGGGGAACTACAATGAGCAGTTCTTC.

The V and J genes are TRBV5-1 and TRBJ1-1, with a tentative D call TRBD1 (6 bases). Trimming removed 0 bases at V and 6 bases at J, with 12 bases between. Germline lookup yields CDR1 SGHRS and CDR2 YFSETQ. The CDR3 consists of 14 residues. The CDR3 region has the DNA TGCGCCAGCAGCTTGGTGCCAGGGGCACCTGAAGCTTTCTTT. As protein: CASSLVPGAPEAFF. Full variable domain (outside the CDR3, taken from reference TRBV5-1 and TRBJ1-1): KAGVTQTPRYLIKTRGQQVTLSCSPISGHRSVSWYQQTPGQGLQFLFEYFSETQRNKGNFPGRFSGRQFSNSRSEMNVSTLELGDSALYLCASSLVPGAPEAFFGQGTRLTVV.

This chain uses TRBV28 with TRBJ2-5; TRBD2 matches at 7 bases. The ends lost 3 bases at V and 5 bases at J; junction bases unmatched: 9. The CDR3 runs 15 residues. The germline CDR1 and CDR2 sequences are MDHEN and SYDVKM. The CDR3 DNA reads as TGTGCCAGCAGTTTTGGCGGCGGGAGATATGAGACCCAGTACTTC. As protein: CASSFGGGRYETQYF.

This sequence joins TRBV9 and TRBJ1-2, with a tentative D call TRBD1 (5 bases). Per the germline V gene, CDR1 is SGDLS and CDR2 is YYNGEE. The CDR3 is made up of 15 amino acids. V dropped 2 bases and J dropped 4 bases, with 15 bases sitting between them. The CDR3 DNA reads TGTGCCAGCAGCGTTAACGCGGGGGAGCCCTATGGCTACACCTTC. As protein: CASSVNAGEPYGYTF.

J is TRBJ1-1 and V is TRBV2; no definite D call. The germline V gene has CDR1 SNHLY and CDR2 FYNNEI. Trimming took off 5 bases at V and 0 bases at J, with 7 bases between the two ends. This CDR3 contains 13 residues. The CDR3 bases are TGTGCCAGCAGTCGGGAAATGAACACTGAAGCTTTCTTT. Amino acid sequence: CASSREMNTEAFF.

V is TRBV2 and J is TRBJ2-7; TRBD2 aligns across 9 bases. Germline assignment: CDR1 SNHLY and CDR2 FYNNEI. The CDR3 spans 14 residues. V lost 8 bases and J lost 2; bases outside the gene matches: 7. The CDR3 DNA reads as TGTGCCAGCGGGAGCGGGGGGTTAACCTACGAGCAGTACTTC. Translating it yields CASGSGGLTYEQYF.

The V gene is TRBV7-9, the J gene TRBJ1-1; D unresolved. The CDR3 extends over 15 amino acids. Germline CDR1 reads SEHNR; CDR2 reads FQNEAQ (reference sequence). Trimming took off 6 bases at V and 3 bases at J, with 17 bases between the two ends. This chain's CDR3 is CASSSGRGLDTEAFF. Here the CDR3 DNA reads TGTGCCAGCAGTTCCGGACGAGGGCTGGACACTGAAGCTTTCTTT.

V gene TRBV5-5 combines with J gene TRBJ1-3; 8 positions match TRBD1. The CDR3 runs 19 residues. Germline values: CDR1 SGHKS, CDR2 YYEKEE (reference sequence). V was pared by 4 bases and J by 4 bases, with 19 bases of the junction left unmatched. This CDR3 reads CASSLRGTGQQSKGNTIYF. The CDR3 DNA is TGTGCCAGCAGCCTGAGAGGGACAGGACAACAATCAAAGGGAAACACCATATATTTT.